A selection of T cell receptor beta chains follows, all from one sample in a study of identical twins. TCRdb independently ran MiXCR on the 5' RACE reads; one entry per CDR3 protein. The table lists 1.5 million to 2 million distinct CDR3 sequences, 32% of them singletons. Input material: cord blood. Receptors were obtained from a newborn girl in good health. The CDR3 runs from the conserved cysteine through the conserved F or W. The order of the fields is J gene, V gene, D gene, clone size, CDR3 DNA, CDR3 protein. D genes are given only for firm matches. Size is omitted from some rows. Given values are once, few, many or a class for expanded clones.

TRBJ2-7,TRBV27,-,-,TGTGCCAGCGGGCCGGGCCTAGGCTTTTACGAGCAGTACTTC,CASGPGLGFYEQYF
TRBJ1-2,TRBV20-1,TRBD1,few,TGCAGTGCCAAGGGACAGGGGGCTCATGGCTACACCTTC,CSAKGQGAHGYTF
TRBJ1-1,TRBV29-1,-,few,TGCAGCGTTGAGCGCAGGGGAGGGACTGAAGCTTTCTTT,CSVERRGGTEAFF
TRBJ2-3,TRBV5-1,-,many,TGCGCCAGCAGCTTGGGCCCAATGGTAGATACGCAGTATTTT,CASSLGPMVDTQYF
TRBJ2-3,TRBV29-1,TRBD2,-,TGCAGCGTTCGGACTAGCGGGGGCACAGATACGCGGTATTTT,CSVRTSGGTDTRYF
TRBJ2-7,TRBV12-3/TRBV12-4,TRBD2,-,TGTGCCAGCAACCCTAGCGGGAGTTACGAGCAGTACTTC,CASNPSGSYEQYF
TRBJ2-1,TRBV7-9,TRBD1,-,TGTGCCAACGGACAGGATACCTACAATGAGCAGTTCTTC,CANGQDTYNEQFF
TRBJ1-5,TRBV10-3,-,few,TGTGCCATCAGTTTAAACCCACAGGGTTCAAATCAGCCCCAGCATTTT,CAISLNPQGSNQPQHF
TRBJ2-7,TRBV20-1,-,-,TGCAGTGCTAGAGCAATAACCCTGACAGGCGAGCAGTACTTC,CSARAITLTGEQYF
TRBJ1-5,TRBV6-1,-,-,TGTGCCAGCAATTTGGGTCCGACATACTATCATCAGCCCCAGCATTTT,CASNLGPTYYHQPQHF
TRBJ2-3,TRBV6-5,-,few,TGTGCCAGCAGCCCCCGACGGGGACTGACCACAGATACGCAGTATTTT,CASSPRRGLTTDTQYF
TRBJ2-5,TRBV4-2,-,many,TGTGCCAGCAGCCAAGATTTGGCGGGGCAAGAGACCCAGTACTTC,CASSQDLAGQETQYF
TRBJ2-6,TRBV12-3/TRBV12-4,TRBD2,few,TGTGCCAGCAGTTTCGTAAGCGGGGTCTCTGGGGCCAACGTCCTGACTTTC,CASSFVSGVSGANVLTF
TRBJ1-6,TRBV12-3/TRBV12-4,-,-,TGTGCCAGCAGCCGACAGGATAAGAATTCACCCCTCCACTTT,CASSRQDKNSPLHF
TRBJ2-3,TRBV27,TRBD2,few,TGTGCCAGCAGTTTAAGCCTAGCGGGACGGGCAGATACGCAGTATTTT,CASSLSLAGRADTQYF
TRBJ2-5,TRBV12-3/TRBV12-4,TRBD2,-,TGTGCCAGCAGTTTGTTCGGTAGCGGGAGTGGAGAGACCCAGTACTTC,CASSLFGSGSGETQYF
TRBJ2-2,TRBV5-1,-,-,TGCGCCAGCAACGCGGGCCGAATATCCGGGGAGCTGTTTTTT,CASNAGRISGELFF
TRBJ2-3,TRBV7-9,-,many,TGTGCCAGCAGCTTAGGGGCTGGCGCGGATACGCAGTATTTT,CASSLGAGADTQYF
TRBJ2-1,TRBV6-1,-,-,TGTGCCAGCGAGGCCAGGGGGGCCTTCTACAATGAGCAGTTCTTC,CASEARGAFYNEQFF
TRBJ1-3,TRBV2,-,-,TGTGCCAGGACAGGCCTCTCTGGAAACACCATATATTTT,CARTGLSGNTIYF
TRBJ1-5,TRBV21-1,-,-,TGTGCCAGCAGCAAAGAGGCAACCAGTAGCAATCAGCCCCAGCATTTT,CASSKEATSSNQPQHF
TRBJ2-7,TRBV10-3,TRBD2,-,TGTGCCATCAGCGGGACTAGCGACTACGAGCAGTACTTC,CAISGTSDYEQYF
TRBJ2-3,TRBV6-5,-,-,TGTGCCAGCAGATATTTGCAATTCACAGATACGCAGTATTTT,CASRYLQFTDTQYF
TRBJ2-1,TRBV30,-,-,TGTGCTAACAGCGGGTTCAATGAGCAGTTCTTC,CANSGFNEQFF
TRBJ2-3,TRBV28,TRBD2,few,TGTGCCAGCAGTTTCCTGGGACTAGAGGGGCCTGGCACAGATACGCAGTATTTT,CASSFLGLEGPGTDTQYF
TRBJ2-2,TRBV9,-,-,TGTGCCAGCAGCGGGGACCCGAGGGAGCTGTTTTTT,CASSGDPRELFF
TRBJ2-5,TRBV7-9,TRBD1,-,TGTGCCAGCAGCCCCTTTGGGGCCCAAACAGGGGGTGAGCAGTACTTC,CASSPFGAQTGGEQYF
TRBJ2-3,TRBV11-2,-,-,TGTGCCTGCAGCTTTTTCGCAACCGGGAGTTTAAGCACAGATACGCAGTATTTT,CACSFFATGSLSTDTQYF
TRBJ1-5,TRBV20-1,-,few,TGCAGTGCTCGTAAGGACAGAAATCAGCCCCAGCATTTT,CSARKDRNQPQHF
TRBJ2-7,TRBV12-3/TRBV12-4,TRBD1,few,TGTGCCAGCAAGACTGGGACAGGGTCAGGCGACGAGCAGTACTTC,CASKTGTGSGDEQYF
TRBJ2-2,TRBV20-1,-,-,TGCAGTGCTAGAAAGGGATGGAACACCGGGGAGCTGTTTTTT,CSARKGWNTGELFF
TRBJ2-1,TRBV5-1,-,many,TGCGCCAGCAGCTCAACAGCGGGTTCCTACAATGAGCAGTTCTTC,CASSSTAGSYNEQFF
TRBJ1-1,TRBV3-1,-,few,TGTGCCAGCAGCCAAGATGCGGGGGTCGCTGAAGCTTTCTTT,CASSQDAGVAEAFF
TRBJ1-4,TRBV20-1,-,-,TGCAGTGCTAGGACCCAGGGCCATGAAAAACTGTTTTTT,CSARTQGHEKLFF
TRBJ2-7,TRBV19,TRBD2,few,TGTGCCAGTAGTACTAGCGGGAAATCCTACGAGCAGTACTTC,CASSTSGKSYEQYF
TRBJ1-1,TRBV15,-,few,TGTGCCACCAGCAGAGGACTTACGAACACTGAAGCTTTCTTT,CATSRGLTNTEAFF
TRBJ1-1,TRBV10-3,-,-,TGTGCCATCAGTGAGTCGACAGCTTATTTGGAAGCTTTCTTT,CAISESTAYLEAFF
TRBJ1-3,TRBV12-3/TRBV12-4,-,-,TGTGCCAGCAGTCCCCCAGGGACCAGCTCTGGAAACACCATATATTTT,CASSPPGTSSGNTIYF
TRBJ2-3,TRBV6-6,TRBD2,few,TGTGCCAGCAGTTACTATAGACTAGCAGCGGGGGGAGATACGCAGTATTTT,CASSYYRLAAGGDTQYF
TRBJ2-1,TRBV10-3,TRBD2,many,TGTGCCATCAGTGAGTCGAGCGGGAGGCGGTACAATGAGCAGTTCTTC,CAISESSGRRYNEQFF
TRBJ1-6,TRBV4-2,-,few,TGTGCCAGCAGCCAACCCGGTTCACCCCTCCACTTT,CASSQPGSPLHF
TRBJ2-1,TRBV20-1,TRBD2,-,TGCAGTGCAGATGGACTAGCGGTCTACAATGAGCAGTTCTTC,CSADGLAVYNEQFF
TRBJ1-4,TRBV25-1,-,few,TGTGCCAGCAGTGAAGCCGCGAATGAAAAACTGTTTTTT,CASSEAANEKLFF
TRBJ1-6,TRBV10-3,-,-,TGTGCCATCAAGTCCCAGGGGCCGGACAATTCACCCCTCCACTTT,CAIKSQGPDNSPLHF
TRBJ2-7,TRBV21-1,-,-,TGTGCCAGCAGCTCACCCCGGGACTTTCGGAGCTCCTACAATGAGCAGTACTTC,CASSSPRDFRSSYNEQYF